These 18 T cell receptor beta chains were all obtained from the same sample, sequenced in a study of control samples from healthy donors and cancer patients. Only in-frame clones appear in the TCRdb table, and some are missing; sequencing was by immunoSEQ multiplex PCR. The data show 35,000 to 45,000 clones, approximately 89% seen once. Source material: PBMCs. These receptors were obtained from a woman between 40 and 55 years old with head and neck cancer.

The J gene is TRBJ1-6, the V gene TRBV30; no definite D call. CDR3 size: 13 residues. The ends were cut back, 3 bases at V and 9 bases at J, with 12 bases in the middle. The germline V gene encodes CDR1 GTSNPN and CDR2 SVGIG (reference sequence). CDR3 amino acids: CAWRRQDGSPLHF. The CDR3 DNA reads as TGTGCCTGGAGAAGGCAGGACGGTTCACCCCTCCACTTT.

The chain employs TRBV30 and TRBJ2-3; TRBD1 matches at 10 bases. Germline V gene data show CDR1 as GTSNPN and CDR2 as SVGIG (reference sequence). V lost 1 base to trimming and J lost 2 bases; unmatched junction nucleotides: 12. The CDR3 consists of 18 residues. This chain's CDR3 is CAWSGGGAGTGVTDTQYF. The CDR3 region has the DNA TGTGCCTGGAGTGGAGGTGGGGCCGGGACAGGGGTCACAGATACGCAGTATTTT.

The chain joins TRBV11-3 to TRBJ2-5, with D perhaps matching TRBD2 (5 bases). This CDR3 contains 13 residues. In germline, CDR1 is SGHNT, CDR2 YENEEA. V lost 4 bases and J lost 5, with 11 bases in between. For the CDR3, the DNA is TGTGCCAGCAGCTCCCCCGGGGTCGAGACCCAGTACTTC. Residues: CASSSPGVETQYF.

This chain joins TRBV11-3 and TRBJ2-1, with D tentatively TRBD1 or TRBD2 (5 bases each). From germline, CDR1 is SGHNT and CDR2 YENEEA. The CDR3 is made up of 13 amino acids. V lost 4 bases and J lost 7, with 11 bases in between. CDR3 DNA sequence: TGTGCCAGCAGCTCTAGATGGGGGAATGAGCAGTTCTTC. Its translation is CASSSRWGNEQFF.

The chain carries TRBV5-1 and TRBJ1-6, with TRBD1 matching 7 bases. This CDR3 contains 14 residues. Germline-derived CDR1 and CDR2 are SGHRS and YFSETQ. The V gene end was trimmed by 4 bases and the J gene end by 8 bases; junction bases not matched to a gene: 6. The CDR3 sequence is CASSLTGRDSPLHF. CDR3 bases: TGCGCCAGCAGCCTGACAGGGCGGGATTCACCCCTCCACTTT.

CDR3 sequence: CASRGTGGTQPQHF. DNA of the CDR3: TGTGCCAGCAGAGGGACAGGGGGCACTCAGCCCCAGCATTTT. This sequence joins TRBV2 and TRBJ1-5; 12 bases are a match to TRBD1. Losses at the gene ends were 6 bases for V and 6 bases for J; bases not matched to a gene: 3. CDR1 is SNHLY and CDR2 is FYNNEI in the germline V gene. CDR3 length: 14 amino acids.

V usage is TRBV19 and J usage is TRBJ1-1, with D maybe TRBD1 (5 bases). Trimming pared 2 bases from V and 0 bases from J, leaving 13 bases between. CDR3 length: 16 amino acids. The V gene's germline CDR1 is LNHDA and CDR2 SQIVND (reference sequence). The CDR3 sequence is CASSIPGAPMNTEAFF. The CDR3 DNA reads TGTGCCAGTAGTATACCCGGGGCCCCTATGAACACTGAAGCTTTCTTT.

The chain carries TRBV4-1 and TRBJ1-1, with D possibly being TRBD1 (5 bases). The CDR3 is 19 amino acids. Between the trimmed V and J ends, which lost 5 bases and 3 bases, there was a span of 28 bases. Germline CDR1 and CDR2: MGHRA and YSYEKL. This CDR3 reads CASSSQAPPVETGDTEAFF. CDR3 DNA sequence: TGCGCCAGCAGCTCACAGGCCCCACCCGTAGAGACGGGTGACACTGAAGCTTTCTTT.

The chain links TRBV28 to TRBJ1-1; D gene ambiguous. The CDR3 is 17 amino acids. V was clipped by 7 bases and J by 1 base, with 22 bases between them. The germline V gene has CDR1 MDHEN and CDR2 SYDVKM. Written as DNA, the CDR3 is TGTGCCAGCAAACCGAACCCCCCGGCCCGGACGAACACTGAAGCTTTCTTT. Amino acids: CASKPNPPARTNTEAFF.

The count of this clone is one. The rearrangement joins TRBV24-1 to TRBJ2-3; D is undetermined. CDR1 KGHDR and CDR2 SFDVKD come from the germline V gene. This CDR3 has 16 amino acids. The V and J ends lost 4 bases and 1 base respectively, with 14 bases between them. CDR3: CATSDSQDFRTDTQYF. The CDR3 coding sequence is TGTGCCACCAGTGACTCTCAAGACTTCCGCACAGATACGCAGTATTTT.

The rearrangement joins TRBV11-2 to TRBJ2-7; D gene ambiguous. Germline CDR1 SGHAT, CDR2 FQNNGV. V lost 3 bases to trimming and J lost 3 bases, with 9 bases between them. The CDR3 covers 13 residues. The CDR3 DNA reads TGTGCCAGCAGCTTTAGTCGCCTCTACGAGCAGTACTTC. Its protein is CASSFSRLYEQYF.

This chain links TRBV6-1 with TRBJ2-7; D is uncertain. The CDR3 extends over 14 amino acids. Germline V CDR1 and CDR2: MNHNS, SASEGT. Trimming shortened V by 1 base and J by 3 bases, and 10 bases separated the two germline ends. CDR3 DNA sequence: TGTGCCAGCAGTGAAGGGGCCACTAACTACGAGCAGTACTTC. Protein sequence: CASSEGATNYEQYF.

The chain links TRBV3-1 (or the pseudogene TRBV3-2) to TRBJ2-7, with 9 bases aligning to TRBD2. The germline V gene has CDR1 LGHDT and CDR2 YNNKEL (reference sequence). The J segment lost 5 bases and the V segment lost 2 bases, leaving 7 bases of the junction unmatched. The CDR3 spans 15 residues. The CDR3 DNA reads TGTGCCAGCAGCCAAATGGCGGGAGGGCCCCACGAGCAGTACTTC. It encodes CASSQMAGGPHEQYF.

The chain has TRBV24-1 and TRBJ2-3, with a weak D call TRBD2 (6 bases). Trimming left V 4 bases short and J 6 bases short, with 10 bases between. CDR1 is KGHDR and CDR2 is SFDVKD in the germline V gene. The CDR3 contains 13 residues. The CDR3, as DNA: TGTGCCACCAGTGACGGGGGTTTGGATACGCAGTATTTT. It encodes CATSDGGLDTQYF.

The rearrangement uses TRBV30 and TRBJ2-3; 13 nucleotides agree with TRBD2. Germline CDR1 and CDR2: GTSNPN and SVGIG (reference sequence). The CDR3 is 17 amino acids. After removal of 3 bases from V and 6 bases from J, the junction contained 12 bases not matched to a gene. This chain's CDR3 is CAWSPLTSGGARDTQYF. In nucleotides, the CDR3 is TGTGCCTGGAGCCCGCTTACTAGCGGGGGGGCTCGGGATACGCAGTATTTT.

The chain has TRBV30 and TRBJ2-7; D is possibly TRBD1 (6 bases). From germline, CDR1 is GTSNPN and CDR2 SVGIG (reference sequence). V shed 0 bases and J shed 0 bases, with 18 bases lying between them. This CDR3 contains 17 residues. CDR3 DNA sequence: TGTGCCTGGAGTGTACTATATCGTACAGGGCACTCCTACGAGCAGTACTTC. Its protein is CAWSVLYRTGHSYEQYF.

The chain joins TRBV5-8 to TRBJ2-7, with 8 nucleotides matching TRBD2. Looked up from germline, CDR1 is SGHTS and CDR2 is YDEGEE. V lost 1 base to trimming and J lost 7 bases; unmatched junction nucleotides: 13. This CDR3 spans 16 amino acids. CDR3 nucleotides: TGTGCCAGCAGCTTGAGAGCGGGGGACCTTGGTCGGGAGCAGTACTTC. It translates to CASSLRAGDLGREQYF.

The rearrangement links TRBV11-2 to TRBJ1-1; 7 nucleotides match TRBD1. Germline V gene sequence: CDR1 SGHAT, CDR2 FQNNGV. CDR3 size: 16 residues. V was pared by 2 bases and J by 1 base, with 7 bases of the junction left unmatched. CDR3 loop: CASSLTEGAGNTEAFF. The CDR3 nucleotides read TGTGCCAGCAGCTTAACCGAGGGGGCAGGGAACACTGAAGCTTTCTTT. The variable domain in full, with the rest retrieved from reference TRBV11-2 and TRBJ1-1, is EAGVAQSPRYKIIEKRQSVAFWCNPISGHATLYWYQQILGQGPKLLIQFQNNGVVDDSQLPKDRFSAERLKGVDSTLKIQPAKLEDSAVYLCASSLTEGAGNTEAFFGQGTRLTVV.